This is a list of T cell receptor beta chains from one sample in a study of T cells in narcolepsy. Clones were sequenced by immunoSEQ multiplex PCR, and TCRdb holds only the in-frame ones, with some missing. The table records 25,000 to 30,000 clones, about 85% of them present only once. Material for sequencing was CD45RA- memory CD4+ T cells from PBMCs. Source of these receptors: a human donor with narcolepsy. The CDR3 runs from the conserved cysteine through the conserved F or W. Fields, in order: clone size, J gene, V gene, D gene, CDR3 DNA, CDR3 protein. The D gene is left open where the match is weak. Where a row states a size, it is once, few, many or the class of an expanded clone; other rows omit it.

size: .
J: TRBJ1-3
V: TRBV7-6
D: TRBD1
DNA: TGTGCCAGCAGCTTAGCGCTCACAGGGGGTTTGATTGGAGAGTCTGGAAACACCATATATTTT
CDR3: CASSLALTGGLIGESGNTIYF

size: .
J: TRBJ2-5
V: TRBV5-6
D: TRBD1
DNA: TGTGCCAGCAGCTTTCTCGGGACAGGCAAGGAGACCCAGTACTTC
CDR3: CASSFLGTGKETQYF

size: .
J: TRBJ2-3
V: TRBV11-3
D: .
DNA: TGTGCCAGCAGGGGGGCCAGCACAGATACGCAGTATTTT
CDR3: CASRGASTDTQYF

size: .
J: TRBJ1-4
V: TRBV5-4
D: .
DNA: TGTGCCAGCAGCCTGGACGGGAAAAAACTGTTTTTT
CDR3: CASSLDGKKLFF

size: .
J: TRBJ2-5
V: TRBV5-4
D: TRBD1
DNA: TGTGCCAGCAGCTCGGGAGACAGGGGGCAAGAGACCCAGTACTTC
CDR3: CASSSGDRGQETQYF

size: .
J: TRBJ2-3
V: TRBV4-1
D: .
DNA: TGCGCCAGCAGCCAAGGGGTGGGGTTCACAGATACGCAGTATTTT
CDR3: CASSQGVGFTDTQYF

size: once
J: TRBJ1-5
V: TRBV30
D: TRBD1
DNA: TGTGCCTTATCGGGACAGCTAGGAAATCAGCCCCAGCATTTT
CDR3: CALSGQLGNQPQHF

size: .
J: TRBJ1-1
V: TRBV5-5
D: TRBD1
DNA: TGTGCCAGCAGCTCGCCCCCCCCCGGGACAGGGTGGATGAACACTGAAGCTTTCTTT
CDR3: CASSSPPPGTGWMNTEAFF

size: .
J: TRBJ1-2
V: TRBV30
D: .
DNA: TGTGCCTGGAGTGTACAAGGGTCTAGCGGCTACACCTTC
CDR3: CAWSVQGSSGYTF

size: .
J: TRBJ1-4
V: TRBV4-3
D: .
DNA: TGCGCCAGCAGTCCCACGGGGAGCACTGAAAAACTGTTTTTT
CDR3: CASSPTGSTEKLFF

size: .
J: TRBJ2-7
V: TRBV5-1
D: .
DNA: TGCGCCAGCAGCTTGGATACTTCTGAGGAGCAGTACTTC
CDR3: CASSLDTSEEQYF

size: .
J: TRBJ2-2
V: TRBV7-7
D: .
DNA: TGTGCCAGCAGCTTTCGAGCCGGGGAGCTGTTTTTT
CDR3: CASSFRAGELFF

size: .
J: TRBJ1-2
V: TRBV27
D: .
DNA: TGTGCCAGCAGTTTTTTAGGGGGAGGGTCGAACTATGGCTACACCTTC
CDR3: CASSFLGGGSNYGYTF

size: .
J: TRBJ2-7
V: TRBV5-4
D: .
DNA: TGTGCCAGCAGCTTCAGGACACCCCATTTAATCTACGAGCAGTACTTC
CDR3: CASSFRTPHLIYEQYF

size: .
J: TRBJ1-1
V: TRBV2
D: .
DNA: TGTGCCAGCAGTGAATTCGATCGTTCTGAAGCTTTCTTT
CDR3: CASSEFDRSEAFF

size: .
J: TRBJ1-1
V: TRBV7-2
D: .
DNA: TGTGCCAGCAGCTCACAGGGTAGAAACACTGAAGCTTTCTTT
CDR3: CASSSQGRNTEAFF

size: .
J: TRBJ1-5
V: TRBV30
D: TRBD1
DNA: TGTGCCGGGGGGACAGGGGGCAATCAGCCCCAGCATTTT
CDR3: CAGGTGGNQPQHF

size: .
J: TRBJ1-5
V: TRBV4-3
D: .
DNA: TGCGCCAGCAGCCAAGATTTTGCTTCCACTAATCAGCCCCAGCATTTT
CDR3: CASSQDFASTNQPQHF

size: .
J: TRBJ2-5
V: TRBV5-6
D: .
DNA: TGTGCCAGCAGCTTGCGGTCCTGGGGGACCCAGTACTTC
CDR3: CASSLRSWGTQYF

size: .
J: TRBJ1-5
V: TRBV30
D: TRBD1
DNA: TGTGCCTGGACCCACAGGGGGGCCTATAGCAATCAGCCCCAGCATTTT
CDR3: CAWTHRGAYSNQPQHF

size: once
J: TRBJ2-3
V: TRBV11-2
D: TRBD2
DNA: TGTGCCAGCAGTTATCGTGTAGCGGGGGAAGATACGCAGTATTTT
CDR3: CASSYRVAGEDTQYF

size: .
J: TRBJ1-3
V: TRBV6-5
D: .
DNA: TGTGCCAGCGGTCTATCTGGGGGAAACACCATATATTTT
CDR3: CASGLSGGNTIYF

size: few
J: TRBJ1-2
V: TRBV2
D: .
DNA: TGTGCCAGCAGTGTCGGGCAGGGCGGCTATGGCTACACCTTC
CDR3: CASSVGQGGYGYTF

size: once
J: TRBJ2-3
V: TRBV2
D: .
DNA: TGTGCCAGCATGTGGGACGTAAGCACAGATACGCAGTATTTT
CDR3: CASMWDVSTDTQYF

size: .
J: TRBJ2-7
V: TRBV7-2
D: TRBD1
DNA: TGTGCCAGCAGCCCTTCGACAGGGCGGTACGAGCAGTACTTC
CDR3: CASSPSTGRYEQYF

size: .
J: TRBJ1-6
V: TRBV10-3
D: .
DNA: TGTGCCATCGGGAAAAAGGATTTGCTGAATAATTCACCCCTCCACTTT
CDR3: CAIGKKDLLNNSPLHF

size: .
J: TRBJ2-3
V: TRBV10-3
D: TRBD1
DNA: TGTGCCATCAGTGAGGGGGACAGGGGGGGCGGAGATACGCAGTATTTT
CDR3: CAISEGDRGGGDTQYF

size: .
J: TRBJ2-1
V: TRBV6-1
D: TRBD1
DNA: TGTGCCAGCAAGGGACAGGGAGATGAGCAGTTCTTC
CDR3: CASKGQGDEQFF

size: .
J: TRBJ1-5
V: TRBV6-6
D: TRBD1
DNA: TGTGCCAGCAGTGGACAGGACAATCAGCCCCAGCATTTT
CDR3: CASSGQDNQPQHF